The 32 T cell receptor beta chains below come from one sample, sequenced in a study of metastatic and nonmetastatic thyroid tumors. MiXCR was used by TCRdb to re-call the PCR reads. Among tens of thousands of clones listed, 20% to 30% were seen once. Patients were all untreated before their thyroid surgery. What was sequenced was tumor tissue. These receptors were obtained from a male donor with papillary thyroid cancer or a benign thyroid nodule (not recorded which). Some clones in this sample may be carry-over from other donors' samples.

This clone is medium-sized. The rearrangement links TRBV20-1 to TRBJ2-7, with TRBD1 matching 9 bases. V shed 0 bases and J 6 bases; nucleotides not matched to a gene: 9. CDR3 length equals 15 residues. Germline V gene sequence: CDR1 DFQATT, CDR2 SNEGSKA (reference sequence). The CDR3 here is CSARDLPGQGIEQYF. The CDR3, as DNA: TGCAGTGCTAGAGATCTACCGGGACAGGGCATCGAGCAGTACTTC.

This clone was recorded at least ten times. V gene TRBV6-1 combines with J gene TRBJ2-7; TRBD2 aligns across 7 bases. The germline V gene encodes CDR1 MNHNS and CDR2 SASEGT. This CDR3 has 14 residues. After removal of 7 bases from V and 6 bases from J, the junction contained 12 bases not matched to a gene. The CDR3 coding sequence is TGTGCCAGCACCCTGACAGCGGGGCCGTCCGAGCAGTACTTC. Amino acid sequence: CASTLTAGPSEQYF.

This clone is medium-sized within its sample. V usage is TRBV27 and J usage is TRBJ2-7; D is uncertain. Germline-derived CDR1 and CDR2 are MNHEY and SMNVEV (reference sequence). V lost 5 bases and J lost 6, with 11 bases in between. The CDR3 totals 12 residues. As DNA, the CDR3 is TGTGCCAGCAGTGATCGAAAAACCGAGCAGTACTTC. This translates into CASSDRKTEQYF.

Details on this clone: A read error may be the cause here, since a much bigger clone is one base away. The CDR3 loop is CASIPGYGWEKLFF. The DNA of the CDR3 is TGTGCCAGCATCCCAGGGTATGGATGGGAAAAACTGTTTTTT. The genes are TRBV12-3 or TRBV12-4 and TRBJ1-4, with TRBD1 as a possible D gene (5 bases). This CDR3 comprises 14 residues. V shed 7 bases and J shed 8 bases, with 17 bases lying between them.

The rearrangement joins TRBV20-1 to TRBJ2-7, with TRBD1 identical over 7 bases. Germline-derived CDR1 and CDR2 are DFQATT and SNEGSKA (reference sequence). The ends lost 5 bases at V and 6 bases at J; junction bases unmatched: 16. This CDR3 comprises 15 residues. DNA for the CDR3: TGCAGTGCTGCCGGGACAGTGGGTCGGTTGGGCGAGCAGTACTTC. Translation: CSAAGTVGRLGEQYF.

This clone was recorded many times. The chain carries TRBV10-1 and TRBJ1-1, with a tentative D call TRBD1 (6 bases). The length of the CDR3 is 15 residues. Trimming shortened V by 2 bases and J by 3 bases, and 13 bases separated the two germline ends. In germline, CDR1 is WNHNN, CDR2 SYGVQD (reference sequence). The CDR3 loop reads CASSEDTTGHTEAFF. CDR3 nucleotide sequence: TGCGCCAGCAGTGAGGATACGACAGGACACACTGAAGCTTTCTTT.

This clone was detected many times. The CDR3 reads CASSRTWETGQTQYF. CDR3 in DNA: TGTGCCAGCAGTAGGACTTGGGAGACGGGCCAGACCCAGTACTTC. The rearrangement joins TRBV27 to TRBJ2-5, with D possibly TRBD2 on 5 matching bases. V gave up 5 bases and J gave up 6 bases, with 19 bases separating them. Germline assignment: CDR1 MNHEY and CDR2 SMNVEV (reference sequence). The CDR3 extends over 15 amino acids.

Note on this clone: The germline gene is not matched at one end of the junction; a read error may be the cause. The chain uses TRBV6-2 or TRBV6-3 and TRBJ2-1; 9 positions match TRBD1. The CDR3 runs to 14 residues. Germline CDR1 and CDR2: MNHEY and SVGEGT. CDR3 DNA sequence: TGTGCTAGCAGTTACTCTACAGGGGGCTATGAGCAGTTCTTC. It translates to CASSYSTGGYEQFF.

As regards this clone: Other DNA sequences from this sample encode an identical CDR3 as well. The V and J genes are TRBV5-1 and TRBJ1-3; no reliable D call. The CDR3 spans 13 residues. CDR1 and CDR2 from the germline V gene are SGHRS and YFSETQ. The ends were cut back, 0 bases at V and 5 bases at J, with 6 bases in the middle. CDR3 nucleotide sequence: TGCGCCAGCAGCTTGGATTTTAGAAACACCATATATTTT. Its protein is CASSLDFRNTIYF.

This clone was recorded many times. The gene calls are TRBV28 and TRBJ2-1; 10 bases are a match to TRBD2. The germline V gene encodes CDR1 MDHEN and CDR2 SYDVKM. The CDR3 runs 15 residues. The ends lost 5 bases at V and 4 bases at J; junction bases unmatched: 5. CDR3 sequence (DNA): TGTGCCAGCAGTGCCCTAGCGGGAGCGTACAATGAGCAGTTCTTC. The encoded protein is CASSALAGAYNEQFF.

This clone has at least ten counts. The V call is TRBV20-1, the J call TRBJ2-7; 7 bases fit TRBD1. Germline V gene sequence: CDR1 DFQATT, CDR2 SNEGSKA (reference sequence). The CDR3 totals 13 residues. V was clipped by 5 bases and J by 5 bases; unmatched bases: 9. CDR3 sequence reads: CSAPRTGLHEQYF. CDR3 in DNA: TGCAGTGCTCCCCGGACAGGTCTCCACGAGCAGTACTTC.

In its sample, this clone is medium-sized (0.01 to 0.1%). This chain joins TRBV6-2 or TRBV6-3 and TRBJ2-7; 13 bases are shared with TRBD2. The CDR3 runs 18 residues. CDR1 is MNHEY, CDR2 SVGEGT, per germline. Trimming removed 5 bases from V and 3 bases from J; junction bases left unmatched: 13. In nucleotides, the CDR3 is TGTGCCAGCAGTCCAAGACTAGCGGGAGGACCTTCCCACTACGAGCAGTACTTC. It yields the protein CASSPRLAGGPSHYEQYF.

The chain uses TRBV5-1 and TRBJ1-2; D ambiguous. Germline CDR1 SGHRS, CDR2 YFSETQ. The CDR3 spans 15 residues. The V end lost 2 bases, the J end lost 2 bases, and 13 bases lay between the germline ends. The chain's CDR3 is CASSFPAQRNYGYTF. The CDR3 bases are TGCGCCAGCAGCTTCCCGGCGCAGAGAAACTATGGCTACACCTTC.

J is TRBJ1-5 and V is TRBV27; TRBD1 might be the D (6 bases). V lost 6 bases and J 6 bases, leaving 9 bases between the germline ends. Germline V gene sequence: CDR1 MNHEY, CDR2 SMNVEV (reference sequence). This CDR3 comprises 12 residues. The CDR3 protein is CASRQGGQPQHF. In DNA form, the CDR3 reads TGTGCCAGCAGACAGGGAGGTCAGCCCCAGCATTTT.

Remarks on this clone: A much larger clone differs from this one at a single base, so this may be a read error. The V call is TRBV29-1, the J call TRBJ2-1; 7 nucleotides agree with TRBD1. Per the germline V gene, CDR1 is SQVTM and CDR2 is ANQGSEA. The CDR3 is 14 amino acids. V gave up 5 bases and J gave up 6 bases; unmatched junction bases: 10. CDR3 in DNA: TGCAGCGTTTGGGCTCGACAGGGACGCAATGAGCAGTTCTTC. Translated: CSVWARQGRNEQFF.

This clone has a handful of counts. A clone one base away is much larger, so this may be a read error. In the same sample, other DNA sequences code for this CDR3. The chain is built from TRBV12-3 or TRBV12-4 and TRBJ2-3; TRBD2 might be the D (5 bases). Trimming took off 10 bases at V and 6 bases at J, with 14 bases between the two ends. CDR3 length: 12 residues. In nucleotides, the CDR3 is TGTGCCACCTCCCTAGCCGGTGATACGCAGTATTTT. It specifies CATSLAGDTQYF.

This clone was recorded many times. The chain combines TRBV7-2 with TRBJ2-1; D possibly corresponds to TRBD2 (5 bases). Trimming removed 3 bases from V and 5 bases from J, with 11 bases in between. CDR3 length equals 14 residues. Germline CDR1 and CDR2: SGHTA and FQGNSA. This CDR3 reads CASSFGLRNNEQFF. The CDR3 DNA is TGTGCCAGCAGCTTTGGACTGCGAAACAATGAGCAGTTCTTC.

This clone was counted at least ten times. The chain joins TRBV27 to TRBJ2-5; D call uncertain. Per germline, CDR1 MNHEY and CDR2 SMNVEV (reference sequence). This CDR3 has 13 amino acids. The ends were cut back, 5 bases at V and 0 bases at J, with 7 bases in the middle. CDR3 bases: TGTGCCAGCAGTGGAGTGTACCAAGAGACCCAGTACTTC. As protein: CASSGVYQETQYF.

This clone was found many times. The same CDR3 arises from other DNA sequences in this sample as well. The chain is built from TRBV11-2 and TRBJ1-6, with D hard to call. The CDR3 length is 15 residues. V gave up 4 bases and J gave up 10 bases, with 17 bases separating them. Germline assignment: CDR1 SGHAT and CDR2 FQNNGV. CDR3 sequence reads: CASSSEGGSGSPLHF. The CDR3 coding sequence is TGTGCCAGCAGCTCCGAGGGCGGGTCGGGATCACCCCTCCACTTT.

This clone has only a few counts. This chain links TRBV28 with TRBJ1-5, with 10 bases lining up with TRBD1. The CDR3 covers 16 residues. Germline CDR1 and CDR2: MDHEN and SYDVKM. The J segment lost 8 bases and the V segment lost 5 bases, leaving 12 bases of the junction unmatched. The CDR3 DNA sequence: TGTGCCAGCAGTAGCCCTAGGACAGGGGGAAATAAGCCCCAGCATTTT. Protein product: CASSSPRTGGNKPQHF.

The CDR3 loop reads CASSYESIGNYYEQYF. CDR3 sequence (DNA): TGTGCCAGCAGTTACGAGTCTATCGGAAATTACTACGAGCAGTACTTC. The chain recombines TRBV6-5 with TRBJ2-7; D uncertain. Trimming took 2 bases from V and 3 from J, leaving 17 bases between them. CDR3 length: 16 amino acids. Germline V gene sequence: CDR1 MNHEY, CDR2 SVGAGI.

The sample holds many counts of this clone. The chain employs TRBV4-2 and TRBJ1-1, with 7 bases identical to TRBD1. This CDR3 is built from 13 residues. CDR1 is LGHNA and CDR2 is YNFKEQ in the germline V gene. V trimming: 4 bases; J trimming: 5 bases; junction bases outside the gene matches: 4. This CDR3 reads CASSLGQVTEAFF. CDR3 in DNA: TGTGCCAGCAGCCTTGGACAGGTTACTGAAGCTTTCTTT.

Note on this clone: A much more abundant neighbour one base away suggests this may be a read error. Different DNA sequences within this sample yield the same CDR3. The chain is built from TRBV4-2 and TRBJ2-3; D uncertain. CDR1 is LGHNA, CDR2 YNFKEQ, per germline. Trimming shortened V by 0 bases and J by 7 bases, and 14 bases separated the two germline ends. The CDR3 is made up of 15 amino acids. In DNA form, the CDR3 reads TGTGCCAGCAGCCAAGATACGCCCGGTGGTTATACGCAGTATTTT. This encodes CASSQDTPGGYTQYF.

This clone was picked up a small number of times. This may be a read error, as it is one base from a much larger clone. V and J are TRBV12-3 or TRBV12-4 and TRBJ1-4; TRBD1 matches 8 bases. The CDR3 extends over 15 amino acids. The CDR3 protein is CANSFLTGVNEKLFF. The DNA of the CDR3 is TGTGCCAACAGTTTCTTGACAGGGGTTAATGAAAAACTGTTTTTT.

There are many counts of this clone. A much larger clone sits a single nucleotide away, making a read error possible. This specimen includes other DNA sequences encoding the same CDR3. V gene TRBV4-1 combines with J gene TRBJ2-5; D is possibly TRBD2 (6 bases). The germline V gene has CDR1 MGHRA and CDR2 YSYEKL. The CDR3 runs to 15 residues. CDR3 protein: CASSQDPRGQETRYF. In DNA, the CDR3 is TGCGCCAGCAGCCAAGATCCGCGGGGTCAAGAGACCCGGTACTTC.

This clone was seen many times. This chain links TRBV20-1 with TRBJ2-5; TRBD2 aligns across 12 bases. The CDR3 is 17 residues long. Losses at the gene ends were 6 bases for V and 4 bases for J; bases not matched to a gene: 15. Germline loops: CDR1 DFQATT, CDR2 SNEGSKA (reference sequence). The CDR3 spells CSAPKDLAGGFGETQYF. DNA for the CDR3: TGCAGTGCCCCCAAGGATCTAGCGGGAGGGTTTGGAGAGACCCAGTACTTC.

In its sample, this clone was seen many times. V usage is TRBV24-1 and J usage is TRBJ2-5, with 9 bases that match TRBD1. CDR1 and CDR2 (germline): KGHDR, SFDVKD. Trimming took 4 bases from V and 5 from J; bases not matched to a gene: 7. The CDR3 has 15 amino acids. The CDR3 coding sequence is TGTGCCACCAGTGACGGACAGGGGAGTTGGGAGACCCAGTACTTC. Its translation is CATSDGQGSWETQYF.

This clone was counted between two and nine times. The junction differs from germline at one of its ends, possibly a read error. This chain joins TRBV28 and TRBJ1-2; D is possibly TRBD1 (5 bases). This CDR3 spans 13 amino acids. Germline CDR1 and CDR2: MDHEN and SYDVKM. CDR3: CASSFGGMDGHTF. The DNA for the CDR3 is TGTGCCAGCAGTTTTGGGGGGATGGATGGCCACACATTC.

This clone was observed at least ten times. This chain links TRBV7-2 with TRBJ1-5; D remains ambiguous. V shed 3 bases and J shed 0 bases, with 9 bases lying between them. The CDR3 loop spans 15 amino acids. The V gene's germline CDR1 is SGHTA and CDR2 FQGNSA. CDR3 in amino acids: CASSLMDGSNQPQHF. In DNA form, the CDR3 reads TGTGCCAGCAGCTTGATGGACGGTAGCAATCAGCCCCAGCATTTT. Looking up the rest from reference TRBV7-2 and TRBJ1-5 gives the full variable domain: GAGVSQSPSNKVTEKGKDVELRCDPISGHTALYWYRQSLGQGLEFLIYFQGNSAPDKSGLPSDRFSAERTGGSVSTLTIQRTQQEDSAVYLCASSLMDGSNQPQHFGDGTRLSIL.

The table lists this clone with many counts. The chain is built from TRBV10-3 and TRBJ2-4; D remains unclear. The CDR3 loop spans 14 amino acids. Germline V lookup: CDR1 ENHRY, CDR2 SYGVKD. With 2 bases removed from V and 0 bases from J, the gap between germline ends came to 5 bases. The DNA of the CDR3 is TGTGCCATCAGTGAGGAGCGAGCCAAAAACATTCAGTACTTC. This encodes CAISEERAKNIQYF.

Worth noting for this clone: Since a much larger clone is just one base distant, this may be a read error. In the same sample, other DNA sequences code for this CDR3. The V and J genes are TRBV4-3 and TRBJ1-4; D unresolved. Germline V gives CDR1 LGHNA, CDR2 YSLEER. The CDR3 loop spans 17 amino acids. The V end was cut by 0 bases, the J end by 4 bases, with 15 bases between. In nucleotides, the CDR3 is TGCGCCAGCAGCCAAGATTATGAGGGTGCAGGTAATGAAAAACTGTTTTTT. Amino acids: CASSQDYEGAGNEKLFF.

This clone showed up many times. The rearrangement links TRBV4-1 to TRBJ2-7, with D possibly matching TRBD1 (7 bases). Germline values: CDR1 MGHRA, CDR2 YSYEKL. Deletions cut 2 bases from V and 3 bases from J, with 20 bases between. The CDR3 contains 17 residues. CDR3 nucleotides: TGCGCCAGCAGCCAATTTGGGGGGACAGCGGACTTCTACGAGCAGTACTTC. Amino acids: CASSQFGGTADFYEQYF.